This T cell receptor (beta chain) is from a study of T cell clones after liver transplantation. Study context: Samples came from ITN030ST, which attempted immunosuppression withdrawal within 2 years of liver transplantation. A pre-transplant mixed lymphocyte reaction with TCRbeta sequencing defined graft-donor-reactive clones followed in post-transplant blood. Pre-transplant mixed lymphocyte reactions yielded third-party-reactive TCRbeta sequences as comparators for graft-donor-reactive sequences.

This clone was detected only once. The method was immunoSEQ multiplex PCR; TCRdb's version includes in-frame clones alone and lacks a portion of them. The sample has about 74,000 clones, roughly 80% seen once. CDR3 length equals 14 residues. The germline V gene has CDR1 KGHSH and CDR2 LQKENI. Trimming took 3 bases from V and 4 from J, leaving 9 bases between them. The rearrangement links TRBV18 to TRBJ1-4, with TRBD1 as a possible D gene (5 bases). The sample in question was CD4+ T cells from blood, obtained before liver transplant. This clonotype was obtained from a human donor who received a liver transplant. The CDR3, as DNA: TGTGCCAGCTCACCGGGGACGGGTAATGAAAAACTGTTTTTT. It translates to CASSPGTGNEKLFF. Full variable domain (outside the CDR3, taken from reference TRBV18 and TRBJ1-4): NAGVMQNPRHLVRRRGQEARLRCSPMKGHSHVYWYRQLPEEGLKFMVYLQKENIIDESGMPKERFSAEFPKEGPSILRIQQVVRGDSAAYFCASSPGTGNEKLFFGSGTQLSVL.